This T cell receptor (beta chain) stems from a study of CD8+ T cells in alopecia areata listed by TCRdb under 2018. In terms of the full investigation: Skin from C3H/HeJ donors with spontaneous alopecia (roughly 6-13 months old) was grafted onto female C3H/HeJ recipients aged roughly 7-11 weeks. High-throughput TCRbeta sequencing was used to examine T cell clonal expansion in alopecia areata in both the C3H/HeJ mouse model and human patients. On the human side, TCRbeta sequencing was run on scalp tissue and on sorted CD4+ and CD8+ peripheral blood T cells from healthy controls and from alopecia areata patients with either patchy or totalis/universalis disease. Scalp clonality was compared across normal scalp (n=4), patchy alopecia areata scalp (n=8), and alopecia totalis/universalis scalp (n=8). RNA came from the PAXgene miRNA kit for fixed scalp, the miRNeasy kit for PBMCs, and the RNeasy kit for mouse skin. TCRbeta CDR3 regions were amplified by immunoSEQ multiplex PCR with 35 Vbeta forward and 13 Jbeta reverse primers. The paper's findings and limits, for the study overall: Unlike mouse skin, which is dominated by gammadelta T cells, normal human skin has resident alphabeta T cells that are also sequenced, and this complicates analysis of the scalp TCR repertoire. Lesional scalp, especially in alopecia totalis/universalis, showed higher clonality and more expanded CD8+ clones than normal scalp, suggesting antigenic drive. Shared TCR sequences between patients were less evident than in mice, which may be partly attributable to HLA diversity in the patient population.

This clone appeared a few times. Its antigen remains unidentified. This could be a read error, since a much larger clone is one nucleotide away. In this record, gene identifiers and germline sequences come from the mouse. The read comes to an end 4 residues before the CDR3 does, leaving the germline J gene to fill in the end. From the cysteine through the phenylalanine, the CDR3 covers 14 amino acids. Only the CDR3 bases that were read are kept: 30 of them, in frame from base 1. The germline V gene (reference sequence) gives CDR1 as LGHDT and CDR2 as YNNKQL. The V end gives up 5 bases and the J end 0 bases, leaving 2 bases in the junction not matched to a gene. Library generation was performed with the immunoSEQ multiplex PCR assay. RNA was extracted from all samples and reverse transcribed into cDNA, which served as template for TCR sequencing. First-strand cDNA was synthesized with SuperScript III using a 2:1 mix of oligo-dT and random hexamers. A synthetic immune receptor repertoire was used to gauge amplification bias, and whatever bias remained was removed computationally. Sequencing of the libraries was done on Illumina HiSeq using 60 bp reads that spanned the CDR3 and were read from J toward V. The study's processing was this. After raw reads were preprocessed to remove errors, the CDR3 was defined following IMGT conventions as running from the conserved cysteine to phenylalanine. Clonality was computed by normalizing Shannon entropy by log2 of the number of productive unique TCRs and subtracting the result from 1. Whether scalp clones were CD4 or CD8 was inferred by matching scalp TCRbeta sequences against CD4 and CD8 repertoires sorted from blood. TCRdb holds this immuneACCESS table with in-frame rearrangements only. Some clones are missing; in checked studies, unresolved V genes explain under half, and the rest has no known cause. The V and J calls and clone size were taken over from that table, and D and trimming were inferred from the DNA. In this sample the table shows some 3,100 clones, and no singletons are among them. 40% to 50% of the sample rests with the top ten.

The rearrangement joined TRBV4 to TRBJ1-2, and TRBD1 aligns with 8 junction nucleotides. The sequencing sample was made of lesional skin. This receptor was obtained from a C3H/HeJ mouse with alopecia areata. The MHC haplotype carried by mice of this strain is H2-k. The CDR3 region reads CASSADRANSDYTF. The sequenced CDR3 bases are TGTGCCAGCAGCGCGGACAGGGCAAACTCC.